These 5 T cell receptor beta chains were sequenced from one sample in a study of human T cells and chemical hapten exposure. Using its own MiXCR run on the RACE reads, TCRdb lists one record per CDR3 protein. The sample holds some 96,000 distinct CDR3 sequences; approximately 9.3% are singletons and the top ten take more than 2%. Time point described: patch test 2, 6 weeks after DPC sensitization. Treatment given: therapeutic diphenylcyclopropenone sensitization with weekly scalp DPC. The sequenced sample was whole blood, obtained in connection with sensitization to the hapten diphenylcyclopropenone (DPC). These receptor sequences come from a woman aged 40-49 years with alopecia areata. Some clones in this sample may be carry-over from other donors' samples.

The rearrangement links TRBV20-1 to TRBJ1-3; 7 bases match TRBD1. The V and J ends lost 0 bases and 1 base, in that order; junction bases with no gene match: 3. The CDR3 consists of 15 residues. Germline loops: CDR1 DFQATT, CDR2 SNEGSKA (reference sequence). The CDR3 is CSARDLQGSGNTIYF. The DNA of the CDR3 is TGCAGTGCTAGAGATCTACAGGGGTCTGGAAACACCATATATTTT.

There are many counts of this clonotype. The CDR3 nucleotides are TGTGCCAGCAGGACGGGCTCTGGGGCCAACGTCCTGACTTTC. Its protein is CASRTGSGANVLTF. The J gene is TRBJ2-6, the V gene TRBV6-2 or TRBV6-3; D gene uncertain. CDR3 length: 14 amino acids. CDR1 is MNHEY, CDR2 SVGEGT, per germline. The V end lost 6 bases, the J end lost 0 bases, and 6 bases lay between the germline ends.

This clonotype was counted many times. This rearrangement joins TRBV9 to TRBJ2-5; 8 nucleotides match TRBD2. Germline loops: CDR1 SGDLS, CDR2 YYNGEE. The CDR3 spans 14 residues. Unmatched junction bases numbered 2, after V lost 0 bases and J lost 4 bases. The CDR3 DNA follows: TGTGCCAGCAGCGTAGAGGGACTAGGAGAGACCCAGTACTTC. Encoded protein: CASSVEGLGETQYF. The whole variable domain, remainder taken from reference TRBV9 and TRBJ2-5, is DSGVTQTPKHLITATGQRVTLRCSPRSGDLSVYWYQQSLDQGLQFLIQYYNGEERAKGNILERFSAQQFPDLHSELNLSSLELGDSALYFCASSVEGLGETQYFGPGTRLLVL.

This clonotype has a handful of counts. The chain employs TRBV7-2 and TRBJ2-3; D remains ambiguous. Germline CDR1 and CDR2: SGHTA and FQGNSA. V lost 1 base to trimming and J lost 2 bases, with 7 bases between them. This CDR3 region has 14 residues. The CDR3 coding sequence is TGTGCCAGCAGCTTAGGGCGCTTCACAGATACGCAGTATTTT. Translating it yields CASSLGRFTDTQYF.

This clonotype appeared many times. The gene calls are TRBV28 and TRBJ1-5; unclear D gene. V shed 2 bases and J shed 1 base, with 6 bases lying between them. The germline V gene encodes CDR1 MDHEN and CDR2 SYDVKM. The CDR3 length is 14 residues. This chain's CDR3 is CASSLAGSNQPQHF. The CDR3 DNA follows: TGTGCCAGCAGTTTAGCCGGGAGCAATCAGCCCCAGCATTTT.